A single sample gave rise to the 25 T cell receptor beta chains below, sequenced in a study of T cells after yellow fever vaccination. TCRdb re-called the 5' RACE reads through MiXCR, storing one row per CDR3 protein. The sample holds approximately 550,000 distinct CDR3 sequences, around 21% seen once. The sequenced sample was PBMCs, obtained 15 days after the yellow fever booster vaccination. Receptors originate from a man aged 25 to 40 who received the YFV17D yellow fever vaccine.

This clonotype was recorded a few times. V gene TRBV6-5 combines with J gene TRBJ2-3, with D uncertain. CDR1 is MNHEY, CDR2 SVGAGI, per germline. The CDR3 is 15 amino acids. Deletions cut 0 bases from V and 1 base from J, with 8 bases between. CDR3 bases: TGTGCCAGCAGTTACTCCGTCCAGGGCACAGATACGCAGTATTTT. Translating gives CASSYSVQGTDTQYF.

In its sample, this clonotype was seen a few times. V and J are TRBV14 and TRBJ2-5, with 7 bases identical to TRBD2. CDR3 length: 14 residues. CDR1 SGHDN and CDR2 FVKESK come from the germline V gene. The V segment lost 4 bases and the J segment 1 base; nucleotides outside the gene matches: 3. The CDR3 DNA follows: TGTGCCAGCAGCCGACTAGCCCTCCAAGAGACCCAGTACTTC. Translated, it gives CASSRLALQETQYF.

CDR3 in DNA: TGCGCCAGCAGCCGGGGGGGGGCTAGCGGCGCCTACGAGCAGTACTTC. This encodes CASSRGGASGAYEQYF. The V and J genes are TRBV5-1 and TRBJ2-7; 8 nucleotides line up with TRBD2. Germline CDR1 is SGHRS and CDR2 is YFSETQ. The junction had 11 bases not matched to a gene; V was cut back by 4 bases and J by 2 bases. The CDR3 runs to 16 residues.

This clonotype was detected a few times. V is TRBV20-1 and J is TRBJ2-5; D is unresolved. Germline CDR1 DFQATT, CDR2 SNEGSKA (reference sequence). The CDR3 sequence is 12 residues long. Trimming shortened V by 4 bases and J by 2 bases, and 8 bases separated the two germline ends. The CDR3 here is CSAKANQETQYF. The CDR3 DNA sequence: TGCAGTGCTAAGGCAAATCAAGAGACCCAGTACTTC.

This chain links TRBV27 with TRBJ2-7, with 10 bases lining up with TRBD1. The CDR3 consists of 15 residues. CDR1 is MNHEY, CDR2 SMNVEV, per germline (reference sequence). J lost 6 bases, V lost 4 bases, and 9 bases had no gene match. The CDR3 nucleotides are TGTGCCAGCAGTTCCCCAGACAGGGGGCTCACCGAGCAGTACTTC. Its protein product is CASSSPDRGLTEQYF.

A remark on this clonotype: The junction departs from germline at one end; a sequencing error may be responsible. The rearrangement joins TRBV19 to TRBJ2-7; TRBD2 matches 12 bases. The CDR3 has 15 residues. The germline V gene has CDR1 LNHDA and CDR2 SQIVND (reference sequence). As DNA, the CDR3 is TGTGCCAGTCCCCGGACTAGCGGGACGCCCGCGTTCCCCTTCTTC. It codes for CASPRTSGTPAFPFF.

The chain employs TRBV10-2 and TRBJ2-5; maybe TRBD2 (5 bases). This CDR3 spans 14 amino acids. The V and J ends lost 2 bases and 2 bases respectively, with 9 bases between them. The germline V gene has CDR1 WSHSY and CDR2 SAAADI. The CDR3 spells CASSEIWTQETQYF. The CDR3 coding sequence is TGCGCCAGCAGTGAGATTTGGACTCAAGAGACCCAGTACTTC.

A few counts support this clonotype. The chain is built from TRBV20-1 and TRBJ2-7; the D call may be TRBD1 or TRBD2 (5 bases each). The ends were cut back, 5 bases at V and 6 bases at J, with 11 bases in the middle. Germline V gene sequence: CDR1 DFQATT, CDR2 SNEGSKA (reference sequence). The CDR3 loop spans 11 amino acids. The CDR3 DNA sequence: TGCAGTGCTCTGGGGGTCCCCGAGCAGTACTTC. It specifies CSALGVPEQYF.

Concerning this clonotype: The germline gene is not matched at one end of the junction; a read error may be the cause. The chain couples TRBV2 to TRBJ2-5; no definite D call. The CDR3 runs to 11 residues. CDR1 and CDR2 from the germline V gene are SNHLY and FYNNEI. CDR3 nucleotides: TGTGCCAGCAGTGTGGACCGCCCTCTGGACTTC. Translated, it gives CASSVDRPLDF.

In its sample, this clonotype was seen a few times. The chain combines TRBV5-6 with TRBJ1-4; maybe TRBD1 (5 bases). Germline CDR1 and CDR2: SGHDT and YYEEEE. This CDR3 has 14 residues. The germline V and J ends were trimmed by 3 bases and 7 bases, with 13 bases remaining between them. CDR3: CASSWRGAGEKLFF. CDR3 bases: TGTGCCAGCAGCTGGAGGGGCGCGGGTGAAAAACTGTTTTTT.

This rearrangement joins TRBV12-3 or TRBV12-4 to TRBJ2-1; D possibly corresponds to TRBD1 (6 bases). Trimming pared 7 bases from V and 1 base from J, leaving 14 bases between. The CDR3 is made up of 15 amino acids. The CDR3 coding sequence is TGTGCCAGCAATCAAGACAGGTTGTCCTACAATGAGCAGTTCTTC. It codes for CASNQDRLSYNEQFF.

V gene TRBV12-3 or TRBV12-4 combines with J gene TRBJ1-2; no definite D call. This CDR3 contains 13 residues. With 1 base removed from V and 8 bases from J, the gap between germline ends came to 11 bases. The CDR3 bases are TGTGCCAGCAGTTTAGGGGGAATGTGGGGCTACACCTTC. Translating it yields CASSLGGMWGYTF.

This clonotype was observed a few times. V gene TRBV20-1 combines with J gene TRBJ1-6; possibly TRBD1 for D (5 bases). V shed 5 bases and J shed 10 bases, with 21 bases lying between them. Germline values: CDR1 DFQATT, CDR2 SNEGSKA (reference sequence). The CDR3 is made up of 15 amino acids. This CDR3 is CSAPRPGLLGSPLHF. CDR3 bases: TGCAGTGCTCCCAGACCAGGGCTTTTAGGCTCACCCCTCCACTTT.

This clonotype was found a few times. The CDR3 DNA reads TGTGCCAGCAGCTTGGGGATGGGACCCAACTATGGCTACACCTTC. The encoded protein is CASSLGMGPNYGYTF. The chain uses TRBV5-6 and TRBJ1-2; TRBD1 might be the D (5 bases). Germline V CDR1 and CDR2: SGHDT, YYEEEE. The CDR3 has 15 amino acids. Trimming took off 0 bases at V and 2 bases at J, with 11 bases between the two ends. Variable domain in full (rest from reference TRBV5-6 and TRBJ1-2): DAGVTQSPTHLIKTRGQQVTLRCSPKSGHDTVSWYQQALGQGPQFIFQYYEEEERQRGNFPDRFSGHQFPNYSSELNVNALLLGDSALYLCASSLGMGPNYGYTFGSGTRLTVV.

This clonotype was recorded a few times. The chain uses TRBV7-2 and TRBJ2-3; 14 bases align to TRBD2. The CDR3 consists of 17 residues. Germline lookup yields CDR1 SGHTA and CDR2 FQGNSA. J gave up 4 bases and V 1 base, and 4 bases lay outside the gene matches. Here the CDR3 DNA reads TGTGCCAGCAGCTTAGGACTAGCGGGAGGGGCCCCAGATACGCAGTATTTT. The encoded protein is CASSLGLAGGAPDTQYF.

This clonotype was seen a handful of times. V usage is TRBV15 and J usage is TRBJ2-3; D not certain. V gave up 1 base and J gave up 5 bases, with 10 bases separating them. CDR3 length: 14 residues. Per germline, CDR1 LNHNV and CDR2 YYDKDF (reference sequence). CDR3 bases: TGTGCCACCAGCAGAGTGCTAGGTGGAGATACGCAGTATTTT. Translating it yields CATSRVLGGDTQYF. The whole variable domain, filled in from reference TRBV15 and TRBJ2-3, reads DAMVIQNPRYQVTQFGKPVTLSCSQTLNHNVMYWYQQKSSQAPKLLFHYYDKDFNNEADTPDNFQSRRPNTSFCFLDIRSPGLGDTAMYLCATSRVLGGDTQYFGPGTRLTVL.

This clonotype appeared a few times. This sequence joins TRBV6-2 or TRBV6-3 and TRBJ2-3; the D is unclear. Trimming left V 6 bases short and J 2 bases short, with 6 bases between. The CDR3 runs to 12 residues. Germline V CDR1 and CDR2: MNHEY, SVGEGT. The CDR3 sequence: CASRALTDTQYF. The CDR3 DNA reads TGTGCCAGCAGAGCTCTCACAGATACGCAGTATTTT.

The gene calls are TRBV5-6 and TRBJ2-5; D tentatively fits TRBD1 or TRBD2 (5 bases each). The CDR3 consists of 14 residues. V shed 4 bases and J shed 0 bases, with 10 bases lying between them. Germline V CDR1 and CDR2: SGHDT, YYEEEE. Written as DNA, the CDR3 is TGTGCCAGCAGCCGCCGGGACCACCAAGAGACCCAGTACTTC. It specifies CASSRRDHQETQYF.

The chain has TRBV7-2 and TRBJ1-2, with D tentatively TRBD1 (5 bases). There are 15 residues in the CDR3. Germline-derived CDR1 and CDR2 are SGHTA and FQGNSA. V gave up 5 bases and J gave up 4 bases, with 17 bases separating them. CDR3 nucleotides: TGTGCCAGCAGCCCTACGACAGCCGCCTTCTATGGCTACACCTTC. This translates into CASSPTTAAFYGYTF.

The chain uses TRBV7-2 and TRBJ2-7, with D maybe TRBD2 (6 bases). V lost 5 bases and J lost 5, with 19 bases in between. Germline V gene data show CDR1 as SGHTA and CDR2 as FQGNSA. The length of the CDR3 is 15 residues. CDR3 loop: CASSETRGVSDEQYF. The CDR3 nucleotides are TGTGCCAGCAGCGAGACTAGGGGTGTTAGCGACGAGCAGTACTTC.

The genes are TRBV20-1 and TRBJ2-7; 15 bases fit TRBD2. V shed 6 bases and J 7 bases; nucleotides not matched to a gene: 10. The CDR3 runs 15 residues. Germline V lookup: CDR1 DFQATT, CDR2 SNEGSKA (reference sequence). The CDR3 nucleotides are TGCAGTGCCGATGGACTAGCGGGAGGGCCAGCTGAGCAGTACTTC. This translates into CSADGLAGGPAEQYF.

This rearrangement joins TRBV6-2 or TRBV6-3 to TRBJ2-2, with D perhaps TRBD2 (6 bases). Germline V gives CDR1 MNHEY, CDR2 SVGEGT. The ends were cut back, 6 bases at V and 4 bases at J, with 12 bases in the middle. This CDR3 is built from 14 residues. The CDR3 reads CASRSLLATGELFF. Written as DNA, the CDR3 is TGTGCCAGCAGATCCCTACTAGCCACCGGGGAGCTGTTTTTT.

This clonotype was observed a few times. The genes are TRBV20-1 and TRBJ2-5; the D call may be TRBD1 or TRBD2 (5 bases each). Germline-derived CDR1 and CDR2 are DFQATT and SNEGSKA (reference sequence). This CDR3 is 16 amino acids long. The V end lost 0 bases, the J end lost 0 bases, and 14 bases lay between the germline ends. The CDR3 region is CSARDGGRQNQETQYF. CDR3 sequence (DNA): TGCAGTGCTAGAGATGGGGGACGTCAAAACCAAGAGACCCAGTACTTC.

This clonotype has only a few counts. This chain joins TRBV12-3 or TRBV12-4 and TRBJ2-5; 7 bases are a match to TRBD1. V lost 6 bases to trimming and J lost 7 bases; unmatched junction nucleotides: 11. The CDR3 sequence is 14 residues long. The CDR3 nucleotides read TGTGCCAGCAGAAAAACAGGGGATTTGGGGACCCAGTACTTC. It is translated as CASRKTGDLGTQYF.

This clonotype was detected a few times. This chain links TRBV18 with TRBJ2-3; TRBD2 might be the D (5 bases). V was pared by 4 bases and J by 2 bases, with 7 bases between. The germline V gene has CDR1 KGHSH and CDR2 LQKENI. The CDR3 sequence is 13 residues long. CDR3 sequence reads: CASSREHTDTQYF. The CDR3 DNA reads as TGTGCCAGCTCACGGGAGCACACAGATACGCAGTATTTT.